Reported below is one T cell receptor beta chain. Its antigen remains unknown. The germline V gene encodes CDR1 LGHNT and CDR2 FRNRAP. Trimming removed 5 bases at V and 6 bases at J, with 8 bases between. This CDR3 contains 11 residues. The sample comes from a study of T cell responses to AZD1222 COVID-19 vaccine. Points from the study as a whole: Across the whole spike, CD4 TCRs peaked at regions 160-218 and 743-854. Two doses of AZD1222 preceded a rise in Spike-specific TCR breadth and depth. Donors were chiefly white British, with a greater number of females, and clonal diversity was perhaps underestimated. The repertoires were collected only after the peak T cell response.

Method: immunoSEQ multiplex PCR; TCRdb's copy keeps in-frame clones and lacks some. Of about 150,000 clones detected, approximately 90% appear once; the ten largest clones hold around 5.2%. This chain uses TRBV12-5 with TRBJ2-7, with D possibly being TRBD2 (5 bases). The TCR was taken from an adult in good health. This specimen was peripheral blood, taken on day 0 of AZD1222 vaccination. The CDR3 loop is CASGRGREQYF. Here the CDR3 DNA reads TGTGCTAGTGGTCGGGGTCGCGAGCAGTACTTC.